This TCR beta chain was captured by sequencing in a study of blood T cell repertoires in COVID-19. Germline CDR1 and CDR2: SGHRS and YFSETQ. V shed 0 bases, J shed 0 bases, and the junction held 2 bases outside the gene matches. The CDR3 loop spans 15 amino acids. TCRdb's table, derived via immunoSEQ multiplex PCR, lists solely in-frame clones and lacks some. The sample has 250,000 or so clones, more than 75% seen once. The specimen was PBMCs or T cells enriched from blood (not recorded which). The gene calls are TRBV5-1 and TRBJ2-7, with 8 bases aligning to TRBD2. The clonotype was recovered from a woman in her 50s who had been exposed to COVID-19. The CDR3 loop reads CASSLVAGGSYEQYF. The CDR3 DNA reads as TGCGCCAGCAGCTTGGTTGCGGGGGGCTCCTACGAGCAGTACTTC.